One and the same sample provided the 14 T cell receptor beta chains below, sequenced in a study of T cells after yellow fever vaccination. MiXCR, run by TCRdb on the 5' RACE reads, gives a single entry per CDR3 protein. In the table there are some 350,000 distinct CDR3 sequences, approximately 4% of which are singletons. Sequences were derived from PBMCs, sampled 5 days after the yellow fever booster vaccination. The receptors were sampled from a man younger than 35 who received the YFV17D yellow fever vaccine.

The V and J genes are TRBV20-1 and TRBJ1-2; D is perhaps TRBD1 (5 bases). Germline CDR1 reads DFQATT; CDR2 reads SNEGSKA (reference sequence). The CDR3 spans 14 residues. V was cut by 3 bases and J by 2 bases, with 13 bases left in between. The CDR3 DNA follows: TGCAGTGCTAGGCGTCCCGGGGGGAACTATGGCTACACCTTC. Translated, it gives CSARRPGGNYGYTF.

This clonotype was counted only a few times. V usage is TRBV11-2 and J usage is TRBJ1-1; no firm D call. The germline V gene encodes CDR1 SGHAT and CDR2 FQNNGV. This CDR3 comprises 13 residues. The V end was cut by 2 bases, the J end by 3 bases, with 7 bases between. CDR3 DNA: TGTGCCAGCAGCTTATACCAGGACACTGAAGCTTTCTTT. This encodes CASSLYQDTEAFF.

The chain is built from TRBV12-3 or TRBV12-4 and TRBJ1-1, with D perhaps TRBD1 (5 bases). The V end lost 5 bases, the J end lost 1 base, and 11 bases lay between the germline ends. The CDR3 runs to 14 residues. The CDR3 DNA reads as TGTGCCAGCAGTACGGGACTCCCGAACACTGAAGCTTTCTTT. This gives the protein CASSTGLPNTEAFF.

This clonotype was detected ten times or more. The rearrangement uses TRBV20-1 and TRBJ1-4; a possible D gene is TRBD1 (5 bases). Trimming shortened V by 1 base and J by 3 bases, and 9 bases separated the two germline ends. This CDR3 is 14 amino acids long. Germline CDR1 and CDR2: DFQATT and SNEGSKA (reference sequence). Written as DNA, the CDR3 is TGCAGTGCTAGAGTGGGGGGGGCTAATGAAAAACTGTTTTTT. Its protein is CSARVGGANEKLFF.

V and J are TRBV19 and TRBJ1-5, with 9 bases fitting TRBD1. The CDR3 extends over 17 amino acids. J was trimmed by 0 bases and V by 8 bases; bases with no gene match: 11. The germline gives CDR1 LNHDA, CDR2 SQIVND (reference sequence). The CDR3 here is CASVRTGGRYSNQPQHF. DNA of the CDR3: TGTGCCAGTGTCCGCACAGGGGGCCGATATAGCAATCAGCCCCAGCATTTT. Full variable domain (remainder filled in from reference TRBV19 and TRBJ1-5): DGGITQSPKYLFRKEGQNVTLSCEQNLNHDAMYWYRQDPGQGLRLIYYSQIVNDFQKGDIAEGYSVSREKKESFPLTVTSAQKNPTAFYLCASVRTGGRYSNQPQHFGDGTRLSIL.

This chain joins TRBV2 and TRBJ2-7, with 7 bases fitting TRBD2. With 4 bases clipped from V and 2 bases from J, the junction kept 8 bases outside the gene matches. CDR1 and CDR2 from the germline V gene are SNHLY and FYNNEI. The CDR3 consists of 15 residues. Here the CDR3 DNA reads TGTGCCAGCAGTGCAGCGGGGCGTGATCCCTACGAGCAGTACTTC. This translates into CASSAAGRDPYEQYF.

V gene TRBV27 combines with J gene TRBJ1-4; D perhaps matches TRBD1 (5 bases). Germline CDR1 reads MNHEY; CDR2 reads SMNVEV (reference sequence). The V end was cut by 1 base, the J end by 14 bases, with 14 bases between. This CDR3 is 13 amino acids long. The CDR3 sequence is CASSLFRGTYLFF. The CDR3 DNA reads TGTGCCAGCAGTTTATTTCGAGGGACGTACCTGTTTTTT.

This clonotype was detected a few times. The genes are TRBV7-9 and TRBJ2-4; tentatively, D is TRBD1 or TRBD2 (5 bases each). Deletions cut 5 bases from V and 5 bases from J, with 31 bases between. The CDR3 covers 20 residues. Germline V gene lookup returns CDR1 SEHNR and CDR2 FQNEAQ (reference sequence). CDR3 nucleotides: TGTGCCAGCAGCCCCCCAAAGATTTCCCAAGCAAGGGACCCCGAAAACATTCAGTACTTC. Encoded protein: CASSPPKISQARDPENIQYF.

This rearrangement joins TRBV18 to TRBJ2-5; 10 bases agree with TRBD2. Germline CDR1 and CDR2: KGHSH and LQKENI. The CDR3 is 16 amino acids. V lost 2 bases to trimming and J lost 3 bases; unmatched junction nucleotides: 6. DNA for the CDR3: TGTGCCAGCTCACCATCCGGGACTAGCGCCGAAGAGACCCAGTACTTC. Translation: CASSPSGTSAEETQYF.

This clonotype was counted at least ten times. CDR3 sequence (DNA): TGTGCCAGCAGCCCCCTCGGACAGGAGTATGGCTACACCTTC. Protein product: CASSPLGQEYGYTF. The chain is built from TRBV11-2 and TRBJ1-2; 7 bases align to TRBD1. This CDR3 has 14 amino acids. Germline V gives CDR1 SGHAT, CDR2 FQNNGV. Trimming took 5 bases from V and 5 from J; bases not matched to a gene: 8.

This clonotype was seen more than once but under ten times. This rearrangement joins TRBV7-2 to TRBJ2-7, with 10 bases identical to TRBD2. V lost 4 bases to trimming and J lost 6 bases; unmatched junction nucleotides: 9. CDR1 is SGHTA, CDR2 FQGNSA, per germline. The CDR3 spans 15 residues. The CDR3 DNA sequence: TGTGCCAGCAGCTCTAGCGGGGGTTGGTTCCGCGAGCAGTACGTC. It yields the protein CASSSSGGWFREQYV.

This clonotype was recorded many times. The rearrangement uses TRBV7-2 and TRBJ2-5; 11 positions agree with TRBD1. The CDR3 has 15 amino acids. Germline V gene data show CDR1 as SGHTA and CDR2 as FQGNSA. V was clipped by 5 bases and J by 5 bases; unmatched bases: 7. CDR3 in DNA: TGTGCCAGCAGCCTAAGGACAGGGGGCGTTGAGACCCAGTACTTC. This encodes CASSLRTGGVETQYF. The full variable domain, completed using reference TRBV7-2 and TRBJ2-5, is GAGVSQSPSNKVTEKGKDVELRCDPISGHTALYWYRQSLGQGLEFLIYFQGNSAPDKSGLPSDRFSAERTGGSVSTLTIQRTQQEDSAVYLCASSLRTGGVETQYFGPGTRLLVL.

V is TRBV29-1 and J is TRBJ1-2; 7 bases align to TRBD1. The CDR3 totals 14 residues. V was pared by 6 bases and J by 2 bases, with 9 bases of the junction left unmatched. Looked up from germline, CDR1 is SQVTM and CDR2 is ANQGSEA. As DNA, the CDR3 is TGCAGCGTGGGACATTCGACAGGGAACTATGGCTACACCTTC. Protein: CSVGHSTGNYGYTF.

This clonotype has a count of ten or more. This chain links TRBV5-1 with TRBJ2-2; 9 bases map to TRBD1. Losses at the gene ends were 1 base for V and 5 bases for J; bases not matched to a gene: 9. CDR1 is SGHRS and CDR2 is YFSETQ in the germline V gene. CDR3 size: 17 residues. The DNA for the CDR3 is TGCGCCAGCAGCTTGCCTCCGGGACAGGGTTGGACCGGGGAGCTGTTTTTT. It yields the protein CASSLPPGQGWTGELFF.